Shown below are 14 T cell receptor beta chains from a single sample sequenced in a study of cytotoxic CD8 clonotypes in ibrutinib-treated CLL. Repertoires were generated with immunoSEQ multiplex PCR, while TCRdb's copy carries only in-frame clones and drops some. The sample shows 100,000 to 150,000 clones, 70% to 90% of them seen only once. The source material was PBMCs, sampled after 24 months of ibrutinib treatment. These receptors came from a human donor with chronic lymphocytic leukemia.

The chain employs TRBV7-3 and TRBJ1-6; D remains ambiguous. This CDR3 has 15 residues. Trimming stripped 1 base from V and 8 bases from J, with 12 bases between. Germline V gives CDR1 SGHTA, CDR2 FQGTGA. The CDR3 region is CASSLSFGFDSPLHF. DNA for the CDR3: TGTGCCAGCAGCTTAAGCTTTGGGTTCGATTCACCCCTCCACTTT.

J is TRBJ2-7 and V is TRBV7-2; the match to TRBD1 covers 8 bases. CDR1 is SGHTA, CDR2 FQGNSA, per germline. Trimming cost V 5 bases and J 1 base; bases outside gene matches: 10. This CDR3 contains 16 residues. The CDR3 reads CASSPGTGFESYEQYF. CDR3 in DNA: TGTGCCAGCAGCCCCGGGACAGGATTTGAGTCCTACGAGCAGTACTTC. Looking up the rest from reference TRBV7-2 and TRBJ2-7 gives the full variable domain: GAGVSQSPSNKVTEKGKDVELRCDPISGHTALYWYRQSLGQGLEFLIYFQGNSAPDKSGLPSDRFSAERTGGSVSTLTIQRTQQEDSAVYLCASSPGTGFESYEQYFGPGTRLTVT.

The V gene is TRBV7-9, the J gene TRBJ2-7; D possibly corresponds to TRBD2 (6 bases). The V and J ends lost 5 bases and 3 bases respectively, with 17 bases between them. Germline-derived CDR1 and CDR2 are SEHNR and FQNEAQ (reference sequence). The CDR3 covers 15 residues. This CDR3 reads CASSATGGPNYEQYF. In DNA form, the CDR3 reads TGTGCCAGCAGCGCAACAGGAGGGCCCAACTACGAGCAGTACTTC.

The chain carries TRBV30 and TRBJ2-7, with D perhaps TRBD2 (6 bases). The V and J ends lost 5 bases and 1 base respectively, with 15 bases between them. Germline V lookup: CDR1 GTSNPN, CDR2 SVGIG (reference sequence). The CDR3 runs 14 residues. CDR3 nucleotide sequence: TGTGCCTGGGGTTTGGCGGCGGGGTCCTACGAGCAGTACTTC. Its translation: CAWGLAAGSYEQYF.

There are a few counts of this clone. The rearrangement links TRBV5-1 to TRBJ2-1; D not certain. CDR1 SGHRS and CDR2 YFSETQ come from the germline V gene. The CDR3 has 16 amino acids. V lost 4 bases, J lost 1 base, and 15 bases lay in between. The CDR3 sequence: CASSGPTEMSYNEQFF. In nucleotides, the CDR3 is TGCGCCAGCAGCGGACCTACAGAGATGTCCTACAATGAGCAGTTCTTC.

The chain combines TRBV5-6 with TRBJ1-5; 8 positions match TRBD1. The V segment lost 4 bases and the J segment 3 bases; nucleotides outside the gene matches: 6. CDR3 length: 15 residues. Germline values: CDR1 SGHDT, CDR2 YYEEEE. The CDR3: CASSQTGVDNQPQHF. The CDR3 bases are TGTGCCAGCAGCCAGACAGGGGTCGACAATCAGCCCCAGCATTTT.

CDR3 region: CASSPTKQGLRAYEQYF. CDR3 DNA: TGTGCCAGCTCACCAACGAAGCAGGGGTTACGCGCCTACGAGCAGTACTTC. This rearrangement joins TRBV18 to TRBJ2-7; possibly TRBD1 for D (6 bases). The V and J ends lost 2 bases and 2 bases respectively, with 19 bases between them. The CDR3 is 17 residues long. Germline CDR1 reads KGHSH; CDR2 reads LQKENI.

The genes are TRBV7-9 and TRBJ2-5; D gene ambiguous. The CDR3 has 12 residues. CDR1 and CDR2 (germline): SEHNR, FQNEAQ (reference sequence). V was cut by 4 bases and J by 7 bases, with 10 bases left in between. CDR3 region: CASSSHPGTQYF. CDR3 bases: TGTGCCAGCAGCTCCCACCCAGGGACCCAGTACTTC.

The chain recombines TRBV5-1 with TRBJ1-5; 7 positions agree with TRBD1. Germline V lookup: CDR1 SGHRS, CDR2 YFSETQ. The trim removed 4 bases at V and 0 bases at J, leaving 10 bases unmatched. The CDR3 runs to 17 residues. The CDR3 DNA reads as TGCGCCAGCAGCCTAGGCCCCGGGACAGTTAGCAATCAGCCCCAGCATTTT. Translating it yields CASSLGPGTVSNQPQHF.

The chain is built from TRBV11-1 and TRBJ2-1; tentative D call: TRBD1 (6 bases). The CDR3 consists of 14 residues. Germline CDR1 reads SGHAT; CDR2 reads FQDESV (reference sequence). Trimming shortened V by 5 bases and J by 3 bases, and 11 bases separated the two germline ends. The CDR3 sequence: CASSPTGNYNEQFF. The CDR3 DNA follows: TGTGCCAGCAGCCCCACAGGGAACTACAATGAGCAGTTCTTC.

The chain links TRBV18 to TRBJ2-1; D is undetermined. The CDR3 has 15 residues. Germline V gene lookup returns CDR1 KGHSH and CDR2 LQKENI. Trimming removed 4 bases from V and 7 bases from J, with 17 bases in between. The CDR3 reads CASSLLAQAENEQFF. CDR3 bases: TGTGCCAGCTCACTGCTCGCCCAGGCCGAAAATGAGCAGTTCTTC.

This clone showed up just once. CDR3 amino acids: CASSFSGVLGDTQYF. The CDR3 bases are TGTGCCAGCAGTTTTTCGGGAGTCTTGGGGGATACGCAGTATTTT. The J gene is TRBJ2-3, the V gene TRBV27; D is possibly TRBD2 (6 bases). Germline CDR1 MNHEY, CDR2 SMNVEV (reference sequence). The V end was cut by 3 bases, the J end by 6 bases, with 16 bases between. CDR3 length: 15 residues.

The chain couples TRBV28 to TRBJ1-5; 10 positions agree with TRBD1. Germline V lookup: CDR1 MDHEN, CDR2 SYDVKM. The V gene end was trimmed by 6 bases and the J gene end by 3 bases; junction bases not matched to a gene: 11. The CDR3 totals 17 residues. In nucleotides, the CDR3 is TGTGCCAGCAGCGCCATGACAGGGGGCAGTAACAATCAGCCCCAGCATTTT. As protein: CASSAMTGGSNNQPQHF.

The genes are TRBV5-1 and TRBJ1-4; 11 bases match TRBD1. Germline loops: CDR1 SGHRS, CDR2 YFSETQ. The trim removed 4 bases at V and 7 bases at J, leaving 6 bases unmatched. This CDR3 spans 15 amino acids. CDR3 sequence (DNA): TGCGCCAGCAGCGGCGGACAGGGGGCGACTGAAAAACTGTTTTTT. Its translation is CASSGGQGATEKLFF.